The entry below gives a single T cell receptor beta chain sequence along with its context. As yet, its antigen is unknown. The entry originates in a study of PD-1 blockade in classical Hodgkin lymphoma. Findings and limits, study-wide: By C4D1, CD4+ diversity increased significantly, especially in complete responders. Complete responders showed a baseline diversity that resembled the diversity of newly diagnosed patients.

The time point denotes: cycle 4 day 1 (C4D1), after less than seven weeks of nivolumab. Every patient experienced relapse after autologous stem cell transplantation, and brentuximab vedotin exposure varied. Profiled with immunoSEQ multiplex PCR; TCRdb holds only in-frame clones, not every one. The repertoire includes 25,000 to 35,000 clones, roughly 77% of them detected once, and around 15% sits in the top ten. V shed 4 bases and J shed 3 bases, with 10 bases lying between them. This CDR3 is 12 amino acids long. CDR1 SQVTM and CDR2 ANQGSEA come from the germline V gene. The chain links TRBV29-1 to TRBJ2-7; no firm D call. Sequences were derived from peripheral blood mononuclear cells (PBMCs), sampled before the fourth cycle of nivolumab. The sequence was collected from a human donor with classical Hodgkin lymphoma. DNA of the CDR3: TGCAGCGTTGGGAGAAACGGCTACGAGCAGTACTTC. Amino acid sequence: CSVGRNGYEQYF.